The 21 T cell receptor beta chains below come from one sample, sequenced in a study of blood T cell repertoires in COVID-19. The protocol was immunoSEQ multiplex PCR, while the TCRdb copy is restricted to in-frame clones and leaves out a portion. The repertoire consists of some 180,000 clones, with 87% occurring once and the leading ten covering roughly a fifth. Sequences were obtained from peripheral blood. The receptors were sampled from a man in his 60s with active or convalescent COVID-19.

The chain combines TRBV6-1 with TRBJ1-2; D possibly corresponds to TRBD1 (5 bases). The CDR3 is made up of 14 amino acids. CDR1 and CDR2 (germline): MNHNS, SASEGT. V lost 1 base and J 4 bases, leaving 10 bases between the germline ends. CDR3: CASSEGGRSYGYTF. The DNA for the CDR3 is TGTGCCAGCAGTGAAGGGGGCAGGAGCTATGGCTACACCTTC.

This chain uses TRBV5-6 with TRBJ2-1; D perhaps matches TRBD1 (7 bases). Germline V gene data show CDR1 as SGHDT and CDR2 as YYEEEE. Trimming pared 4 bases from V and 4 bases from J, leaving 18 bases between. The CDR3 consists of 16 residues. The CDR3 DNA sequence: TGTGCCAGCAGCCTTCCGTGGCAGGGGGGTTACAATGAGCAGTTCTTC. Translated: CASSLPWQGGYNEQFF.

The chain carries TRBV11-2 and TRBJ2-3; D may be TRBD2 (6 bases). Trimming shortened V by 5 bases and J by 3 bases, and 15 bases separated the two germline ends. Germline loops: CDR1 SGHAT, CDR2 FQNNGV. The CDR3 extends over 15 amino acids. This CDR3 reads CASSPRGNPTDTQYF. CDR3 nucleotide sequence: TGTGCCAGCAGCCCCCGGGGGAATCCGACAGATACGCAGTATTTT.

V is TRBV30 and J is TRBJ2-3, with 10 bases that match TRBD1. V lost 0 bases to trimming and J lost 4 bases; unmatched junction nucleotides: 4. The CDR3 sequence is 15 residues long. Germline CDR1 GTSNPN, CDR2 SVGIG (reference sequence). CDR3 in amino acids: CAWSVWDRGSDTQYF. The CDR3, as DNA: TGTGCCTGGAGTGTTTGGGACAGGGGATCAGATACGCAGTATTTT.

The chain links TRBV6-5 to TRBJ1-1; 8 nucleotides line up with TRBD1. The V gene end was trimmed by 6 bases and the J gene end by 1 base; junction bases not matched to a gene: 7. Germline V CDR1 and CDR2: MNHEY, SVGAGI. CDR3 size: 15 residues. The CDR3 bases are TGTGCCAGCAGAAACAGGGGGATGGGGAACACTGAAGCTTTCTTT. Encoded protein: CASRNRGMGNTEAFF.

The chain joins TRBV18 to TRBJ1-1; 8 nucleotides line up with TRBD1. V was pared by 0 bases and J by 10 bases, with 7 bases of the junction left unmatched. CDR1 is KGHSH, CDR2 LQKENI, per germline. This CDR3 spans 14 amino acids. CDR3 region: CASSPPSYGTGAFF. CDR3 nucleotides: TGTGCCAGCTCACCACCTAGTTATGGGACAGGAGCTTTCTTT. Supplemented by reference TRBV18 and TRBJ1-1, the full variable domain reads NAGVMQNPRHLVRRRGQEARLRCSPMKGHSHVYWYRQLPEEGLKFMVYLQKENIIDESGMPKERFSAEFPKEGPSILRIQQVVRGDSAAYFCASSPPSYGTGAFFGQGTRLTVV.

V is TRBV5-6 and J is TRBJ2-7; no clear D gene. Germline CDR1 SGHDT, CDR2 YYEEEE. The CDR3 has 16 amino acids. Deletions cut 2 bases from V and 3 bases from J, with 18 bases between. CDR3 bases: TGTGCCAGCAGCTTCGGTCAAATGAGGCGCGTCTACGAGCAGTACTTC. This translates into CASSFGQMRRVYEQYF.

In DNA form, the CDR3 reads TGTGCCAGCAGTTCGATAAACAGGGATTCACCCCTCCACTTT. Protein product: CASSSINRDSPLHF. This chain links TRBV2 with TRBJ1-6; D is perhaps TRBD1 (6 bases). V was shortened by 5 bases and J by 8 bases, with 13 bases between the two germline ends. The CDR3 totals 14 residues. The germline V gene encodes CDR1 SNHLY and CDR2 FYNNEI.

The V gene is TRBV5-1, the J gene TRBJ1-1; D is possibly TRBD1 (6 bases). Germline CDR1 and CDR2: SGHRS and YFSETQ. V was shortened by 4 bases and J by 0 bases, with 10 bases between the two germline ends. CDR3 size: 14 residues. As DNA, the CDR3 is TGCGCCAGCAGCGGGGGGGCGATGAACACTGAAGCTTTCTTT. It yields the protein CASSGGAMNTEAFF.

The chain is built from TRBV9 and TRBJ1-6; TRBD1 agrees at 8 bases. Germline V gene sequence: CDR1 SGDLS, CDR2 YYNGEE. This CDR3 has 14 amino acids. Trimming removed 3 bases from V and 7 bases from J; junction bases left unmatched: 3. The CDR3 is CASSEGQANSPLHF. The DNA of the CDR3 is TGTGCCAGCAGCGAGGGACAGGCGAATTCACCCCTCCACTTT.

The chain employs TRBV24-1 and TRBJ1-5; 7 bases match TRBD1. The CDR3 runs 15 residues. Trimming at V came to 2 bases and at J to 6 bases, leaving 6 bases not matched to a gene. The V gene's germline CDR1 is KGHDR and CDR2 SFDVKD. The CDR3 region has the DNA TGTGCCACCAGTGATTCGACAGGGAAAAGTCAGCCCCAGCATTTT. The encoded protein is CATSDSTGKSQPQHF.

V is TRBV2 and J is TRBJ1-1; possibly TRBD1 for D (5 bases). Per the germline V gene, CDR1 is SNHLY and CDR2 is FYNNEI. Trimming cost V 4 bases and J 7 bases, with 10 bases left between them. This CDR3 has 12 amino acids. This CDR3 reads CASSVGGNEAFF. CDR3 DNA: TGTGCCAGCAGTGTCGGGGGGAATGAAGCTTTCTTT.

V gene TRBV9 combines with J gene TRBJ1-5; a possible D gene is TRBD1 (5 bases). This CDR3 region has 15 residues. Germline V gene sequence: CDR1 SGDLS, CDR2 YYNGEE. The V gene lost 5 bases and the J gene lost 6 bases, with 18 bases spanning the gap. CDR3: CASSVHGARGQPQHF. Here the CDR3 DNA reads TGTGCCAGCAGTGTTCATGGGGCGCGGGGTCAGCCCCAGCATTTT.

The chain uses TRBV19 and TRBJ2-7; TRBD1 matches at 7 bases. V shed 3 bases and J 3 bases; nucleotides not matched to a gene: 5. Germline values: CDR1 LNHDA, CDR2 SQIVND (reference sequence). The CDR3 has 14 residues. CDR3 DNA: TGTGCCAGTAGTATCGGAACAGGGGTCTACGAGCAGTACTTC. This translates into CASSIGTGVYEQYF.

This rearrangement joins TRBV19 to TRBJ1-1; TRBD1 aligns across 8 bases. The CDR3 covers 15 residues. V gave up 5 bases and J gave up 0 bases; unmatched junction bases: 5. Germline assignment: CDR1 LNHDA and CDR2 SQIVND (reference sequence). The CDR3 region is CASSGDRTLNTEAFF. The DNA for the CDR3 is TGTGCCAGTAGTGGGGACAGGACCCTGAACACTGAAGCTTTCTTT.

The chain couples TRBV19 to TRBJ1-6; D is unresolved. The germline V and J ends were trimmed by 7 bases and 2 bases, with 12 bases remaining between them. Germline loops: CDR1 LNHDA, CDR2 SQIVND (reference sequence). The CDR3 is 15 residues long. CDR3 sequence (DNA): TGTGCCAGTAATAGAGATACAACCTATAATTCACCCCTCCACTTT. Translated: CASNRDTTYNSPLHF.

This clone was recorded only once. This sequence joins TRBV5-1 and TRBJ2-5; tentative D call: TRBD2 (6 bases). CDR1 is SGHRS, CDR2 YFSETQ, per germline. Trimming pared 5 bases from V and 5 bases from J, leaving 19 bases between. The CDR3 length is 15 residues. The CDR3 nucleotides read TGCGCCAGCAGACGCGACGCGGCAAGCGGGGAGACCCAGTACTTC. This gives the protein CASRRDAASGETQYF. The whole variable domain, filled in from reference TRBV5-1 and TRBJ2-5, reads KAGVTQTPRYLIKTRGQQVTLSCSPISGHRSVSWYQQTPGQGLQFLFEYFSETQRNKGNFPGRFSGRQFSNSRSEMNVSTLELGDSALYLCASRRDAASGETQYFGPGTRLLVL.

The genes are TRBV30 and TRBJ2-2; 7 bases map to TRBD2. J lost 1 base, V lost 2 bases, and 4 bases had no gene match. The CDR3 contains 15 residues. The germline V gene encodes CDR1 GTSNPN and CDR2 SVGIG (reference sequence). As DNA, the CDR3 is TGTGCCTGGAGTAGAGCGGGGTGGAACACCGGGGAGCTGTTTTTT. It translates to CAWSRAGWNTGELFF.

This chain links TRBV14 with TRBJ2-7; D gene ambiguous. The CDR3 runs to 16 residues. V lost 4 bases and J lost 4, with 20 bases in between. Germline V CDR1 and CDR2: SGHDN, FVKESK. DNA of the CDR3: TGTGCCAGCAGCCCCATACCCTTACAGAGATTGTACGAGCAGTACTTC. Translating it yields CASSPIPLQRLYEQYF.

V gene TRBV2 combines with J gene TRBJ2-7; the match to TRBD2 covers 12 bases. CDR1 SNHLY and CDR2 FYNNEI come from the germline V gene. The CDR3 contains 14 residues. V gave up 6 bases and J gave up 6 bases; unmatched junction bases: 6. In DNA, the CDR3 is TGTGCCAGCAGACGACTAGCGGGGGCCTTCGAGCAGTACTTC. Translated, it gives CASRRLAGAFEQYF. Complete variable domain (other parts from reference TRBV2 and TRBJ2-7): EPEVTQTPSHQVTQMGQEVILRCVPISNHLYFYWYRQILGQKVEFLVSFYNNEISEKSEIFDDQFSVERPDGSNFTLKIRSTKLEDSAMYFCASRRLAGAFEQYFGPGTRLTVT.

This rearrangement joins TRBV10-3 to TRBJ1-2; D remains unclear. V was pared by 3 bases and J by 3 bases, with 8 bases between. Germline V gene sequence: CDR1 ENHRY, CDR2 SYGVKD. The CDR3 is 13 residues long. CDR3 sequence reads: CAISDGYDYGYTF. CDR3 sequence (DNA): TGTGCCATCAGTGACGGGTATGACTATGGCTACACCTTC.